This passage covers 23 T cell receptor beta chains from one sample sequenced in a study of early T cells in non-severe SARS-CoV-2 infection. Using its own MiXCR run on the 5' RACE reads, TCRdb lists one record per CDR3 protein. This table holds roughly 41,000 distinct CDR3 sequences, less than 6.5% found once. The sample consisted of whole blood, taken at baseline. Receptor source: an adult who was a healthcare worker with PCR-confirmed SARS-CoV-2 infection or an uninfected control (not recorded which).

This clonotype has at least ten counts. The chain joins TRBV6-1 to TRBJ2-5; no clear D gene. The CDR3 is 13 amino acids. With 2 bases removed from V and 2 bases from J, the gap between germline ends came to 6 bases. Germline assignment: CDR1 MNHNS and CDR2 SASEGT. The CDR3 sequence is CASSEWVQETQYF. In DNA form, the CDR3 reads TGTGCCAGCAGTGAATGGGTTCAAGAGACCCAGTACTTC.

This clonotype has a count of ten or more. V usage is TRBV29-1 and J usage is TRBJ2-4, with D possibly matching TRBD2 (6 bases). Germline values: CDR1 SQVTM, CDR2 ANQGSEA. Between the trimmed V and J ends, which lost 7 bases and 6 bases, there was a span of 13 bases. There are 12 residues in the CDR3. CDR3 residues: CSGIDGRNIQYF. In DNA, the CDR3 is TGCAGCGGAATCGACGGGAGAAACATTCAGTACTTC.

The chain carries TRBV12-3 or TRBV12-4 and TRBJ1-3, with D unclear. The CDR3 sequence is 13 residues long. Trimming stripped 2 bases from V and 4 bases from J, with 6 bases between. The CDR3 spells CASSLNGGNTIYF. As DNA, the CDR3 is TGTGCCAGCAGTTTAAATGGAGGAAACACCATATATTTT.

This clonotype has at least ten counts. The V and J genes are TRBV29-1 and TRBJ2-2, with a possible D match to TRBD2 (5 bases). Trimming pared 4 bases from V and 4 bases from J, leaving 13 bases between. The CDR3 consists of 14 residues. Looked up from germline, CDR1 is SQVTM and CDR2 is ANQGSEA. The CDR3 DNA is TGCAGCGTTGTAAGCCAGGCGGGCACCGGGGAGCTGTTTTTT. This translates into CSVVSQAGTGELFF.

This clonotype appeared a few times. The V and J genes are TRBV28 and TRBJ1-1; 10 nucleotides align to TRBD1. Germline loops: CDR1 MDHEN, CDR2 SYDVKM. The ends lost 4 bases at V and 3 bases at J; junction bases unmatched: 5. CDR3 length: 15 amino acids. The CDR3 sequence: CASSSPGQGYTEAFF. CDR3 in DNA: TGTGCCAGCAGTTCTCCGGGACAGGGGTACACTGAAGCTTTCTTT.

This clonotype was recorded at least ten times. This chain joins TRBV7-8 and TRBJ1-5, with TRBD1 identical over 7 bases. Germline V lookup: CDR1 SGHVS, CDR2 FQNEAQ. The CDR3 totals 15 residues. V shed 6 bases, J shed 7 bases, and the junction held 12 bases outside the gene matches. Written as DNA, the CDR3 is TGTGCCAGCAGTCAAACAGGGGACATTAACCAGCCCCAGCATTTT. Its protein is CASSQTGDINQPQHF. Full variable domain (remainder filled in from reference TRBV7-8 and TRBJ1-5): GAGVSQSPRYKVAKRGQDVALRCDPISGHVSLFWYQQALGQGPEFLTYFQNEAQLDKSGLPSDRFFAERPEGSVSTLKIQRTQQEDSAVYLCASSQTGDINQPQHFGDGTRLSIL.

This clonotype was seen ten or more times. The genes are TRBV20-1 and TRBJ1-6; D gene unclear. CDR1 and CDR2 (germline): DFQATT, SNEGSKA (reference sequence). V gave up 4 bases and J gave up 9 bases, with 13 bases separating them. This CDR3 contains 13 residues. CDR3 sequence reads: CSAKFEEASPLHF. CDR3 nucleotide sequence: TGCAGTGCTAAGTTCGAGGAAGCTTCACCCCTCCACTTT.

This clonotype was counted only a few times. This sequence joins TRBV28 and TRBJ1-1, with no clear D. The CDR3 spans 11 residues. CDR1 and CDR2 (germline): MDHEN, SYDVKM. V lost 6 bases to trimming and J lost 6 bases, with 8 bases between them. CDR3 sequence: CASRGGPEAFF. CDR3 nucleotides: TGTGCCAGCAGGGGCGGGCCTGAAGCTTTCTTT. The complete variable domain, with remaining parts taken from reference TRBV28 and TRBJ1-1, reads DVKVTQSSRYLVKRTGEKVFLECVQDMDHENMFWYRQDPGLGLRLIYFSYDVKMKEKGDIPEGYSVSREKKERFSLILESASTNQTSMYLCASRGGPEAFFGQGTRLTVV.

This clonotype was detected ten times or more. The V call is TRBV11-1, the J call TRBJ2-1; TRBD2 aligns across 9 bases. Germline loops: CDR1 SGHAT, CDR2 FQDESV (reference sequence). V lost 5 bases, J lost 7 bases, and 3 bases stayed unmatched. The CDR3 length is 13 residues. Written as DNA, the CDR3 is TGTGCCAGCAGCCCGGGACTAGCAAATGAGCAGTTCTTC. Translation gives CASSPGLANEQFF.

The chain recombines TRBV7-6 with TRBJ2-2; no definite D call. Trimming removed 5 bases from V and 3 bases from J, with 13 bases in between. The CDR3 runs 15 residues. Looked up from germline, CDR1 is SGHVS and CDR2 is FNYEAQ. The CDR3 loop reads CASSRRARDTGELFF. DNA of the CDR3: TGTGCCAGCAGCCGCCGCGCTCGGGACACCGGGGAGCTGTTTTTT.

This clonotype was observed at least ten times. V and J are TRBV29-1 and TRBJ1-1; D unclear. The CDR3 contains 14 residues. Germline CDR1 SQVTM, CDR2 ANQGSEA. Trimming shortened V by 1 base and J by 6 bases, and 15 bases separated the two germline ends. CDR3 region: CSVEASRPGAEAFF. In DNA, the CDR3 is TGCAGCGTTGAAGCGAGCAGACCCGGGGCTGAAGCTTTCTTT.

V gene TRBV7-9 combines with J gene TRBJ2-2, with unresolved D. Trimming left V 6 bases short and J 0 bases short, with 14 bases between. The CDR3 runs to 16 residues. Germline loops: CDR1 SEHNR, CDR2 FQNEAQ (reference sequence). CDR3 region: CASSSSGSANTGELFF. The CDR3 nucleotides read TGTGCCAGCAGTTCGTCAGGATCCGCGAACACCGGGGAGCTGTTTTTT.

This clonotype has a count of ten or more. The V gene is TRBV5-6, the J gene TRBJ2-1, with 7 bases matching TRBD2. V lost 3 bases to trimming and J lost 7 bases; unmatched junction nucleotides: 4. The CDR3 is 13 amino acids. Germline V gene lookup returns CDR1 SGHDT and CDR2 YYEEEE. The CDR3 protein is CASSWGGPNEQFF. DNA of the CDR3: TGTGCCAGCAGCTGGGGAGGGCCGAATGAGCAGTTCTTC.

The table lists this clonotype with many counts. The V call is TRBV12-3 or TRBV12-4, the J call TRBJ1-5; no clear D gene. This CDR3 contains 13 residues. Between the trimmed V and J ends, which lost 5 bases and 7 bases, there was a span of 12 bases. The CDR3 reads CASSPDGIQPQHF. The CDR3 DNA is TGTGCCAGCAGTCCCGACGGGATCCAGCCCCAGCATTTT.

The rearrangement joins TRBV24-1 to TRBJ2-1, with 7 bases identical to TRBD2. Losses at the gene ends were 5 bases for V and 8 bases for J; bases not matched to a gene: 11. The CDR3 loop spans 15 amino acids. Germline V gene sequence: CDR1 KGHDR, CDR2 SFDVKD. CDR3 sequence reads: CATSGAQASGDEQFF. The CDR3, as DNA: TGTGCCACCAGTGGGGCCCAGGCTAGCGGCGATGAGCAGTTCTTC.

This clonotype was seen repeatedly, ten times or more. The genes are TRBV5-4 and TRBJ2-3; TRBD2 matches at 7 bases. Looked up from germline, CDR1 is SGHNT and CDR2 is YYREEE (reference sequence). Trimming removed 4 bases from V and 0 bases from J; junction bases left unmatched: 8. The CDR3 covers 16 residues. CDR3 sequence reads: CASSGGLVSSTDTQYF. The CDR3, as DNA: TGTGCCAGCAGCGGTGGACTAGTATCAAGCACAGATACGCAGTATTTT.

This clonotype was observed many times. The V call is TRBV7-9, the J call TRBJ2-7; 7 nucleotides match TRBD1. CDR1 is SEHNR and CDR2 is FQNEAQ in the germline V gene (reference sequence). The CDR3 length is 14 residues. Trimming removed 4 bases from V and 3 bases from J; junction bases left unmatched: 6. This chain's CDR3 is CASSSPGQHYEQYF. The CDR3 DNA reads TGTGCCAGCAGCTCACCGGGACAGCACTACGAGCAGTACTTC.

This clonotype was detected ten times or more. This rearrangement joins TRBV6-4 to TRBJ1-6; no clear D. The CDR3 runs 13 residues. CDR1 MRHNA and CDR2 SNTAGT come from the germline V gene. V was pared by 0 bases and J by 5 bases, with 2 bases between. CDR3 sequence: CASSDSDNSPLHF. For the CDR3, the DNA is TGTGCCAGCAGTGACTCGGATAATTCACCCCTCCACTTT.

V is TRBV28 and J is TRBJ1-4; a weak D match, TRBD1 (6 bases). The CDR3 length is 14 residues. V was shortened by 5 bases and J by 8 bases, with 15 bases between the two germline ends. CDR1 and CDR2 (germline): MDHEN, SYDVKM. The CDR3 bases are TGTGCCAGCAGTATGGGACACCTGGGGGAAAAACTGTTTTTT. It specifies CASSMGHLGEKLFF.

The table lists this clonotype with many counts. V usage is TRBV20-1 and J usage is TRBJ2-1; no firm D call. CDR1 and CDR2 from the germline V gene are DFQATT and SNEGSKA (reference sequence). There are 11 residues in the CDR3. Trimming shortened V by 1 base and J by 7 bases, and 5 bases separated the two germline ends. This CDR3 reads CSARGPNEQFF. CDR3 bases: TGCAGTGCTAGAGGACCGAATGAGCAGTTCTTC.

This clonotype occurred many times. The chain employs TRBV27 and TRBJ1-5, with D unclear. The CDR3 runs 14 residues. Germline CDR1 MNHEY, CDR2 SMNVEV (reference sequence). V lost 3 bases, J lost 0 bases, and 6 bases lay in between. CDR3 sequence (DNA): TGTGCCAGCAGTTTGACGTATAGCAATCAGCCCCAGCATTTT. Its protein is CASSLTYSNQPQHF.

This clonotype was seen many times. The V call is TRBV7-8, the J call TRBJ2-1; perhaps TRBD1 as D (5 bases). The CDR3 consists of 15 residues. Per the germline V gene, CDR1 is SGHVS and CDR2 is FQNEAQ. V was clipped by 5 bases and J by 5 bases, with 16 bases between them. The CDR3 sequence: CASSAGDSLHNEQFF. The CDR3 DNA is TGTGCCAGCAGCGCTGGCGACAGCCTTCACAATGAGCAGTTCTTC.

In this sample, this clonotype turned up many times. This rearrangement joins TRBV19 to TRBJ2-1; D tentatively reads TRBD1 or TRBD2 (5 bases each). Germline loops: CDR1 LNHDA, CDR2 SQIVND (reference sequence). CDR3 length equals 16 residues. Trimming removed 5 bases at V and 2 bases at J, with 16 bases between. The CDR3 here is CASSSPGTVTYNEQFF. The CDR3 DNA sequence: TGTGCCAGTAGTTCTCCCGGGACGGTGACCTACAATGAGCAGTTCTTC.